This T cell receptor beta chain originates from a study of T cell clones after liver transplantation. As for the study in general: Samples came from ITN030ST, which attempted immunosuppression withdrawal within 2 years of liver transplantation.

Measured with immunoSEQ multiplex PCR; TCRdb has only the in-frame clones, and not every one. This sample carries some 120,000 clones, approximately 90% of them seen once, and the ten largest clones take roughly 0.8%. Unstimulated PBMCs were sorted into CD3+CD4+ and CD3+CD8+ populations. Study results and limitations: Graft donor-reactive T cells possibly entered the graft instead of undergoing deletion.

Concerning this clone: Its antigen is undetermined.

The length of the CDR3 is 13 residues. Germline CDR1 reads SGDLS; CDR2 reads YYNGEE. The V end was cut by 7 bases, the J end by 4 bases, with 14 bases between. This TCR was recovered from a human patient who received a liver transplant. Part of the T cell pool may stem from the graft donor. The chain employs TRBV9 and TRBJ1-2; weak D call: TRBD1 (5 bases). Specimen: CD4+ T cells from blood, collected 12 months after liver transplant. The CDR3 loop reads CASSQTETYGYTF. The CDR3 bases are TGTGCCAGCTCGCAGACAGAGACCTATGGCTACACCTTC.